The entry that follows covers one TCR beta chain sequence. The antigen is not known. Only in-frame clones appear in the TCRdb table, and some are missing; sequencing was by immunoSEQ multiplex PCR. The table records about 87,000 clones, about 87% of them present only once. The entry originates in a study of radiotherapy plus CTLA-4 blockade in lung cancer. The CDR3 is 16 residues long. Germline CDR1 and CDR2: KGHSH and LQKENI. With 3 bases removed from V and 6 bases from J, the gap between germline ends came to 21 bases. The study's findings and limits: Early blood T cell clone changes and increased post-radiation serum interferon-beta were reportedly the strongest response predictors. Blood-borne expansion of tumor-derived TCR clones followed radiotherapy plus ipilimumab.

Sequencing used peripheral blood, obtained from a patient treated with radiotherapy plus ipilimumab. This clonotype was sampled from a human donor with non-small cell lung cancer that progressed on radiotherapy plus ipilimumab. The chain recombines TRBV18 with TRBJ2-7, with TRBD1 as a possible D gene (6 bases). The CDR3 coding sequence is TGTGCCAGCTCACCCGGATGGACAGCCCAGGGTAGCGAGCAGTACTTC. This translates into CASSPGWTAQGSEQYF.